Listed below are T cell receptor beta chains from one sample, sequenced in a study of post-analysis software for immune sequencing data. TCRdb called the PCR reads again in MiXCR, with one record for every CDR3 protein. This sample yields roughly 430,000 distinct CDR3 sequences, of which approximately 39% are seen a single time; 6% to 9% belongs to the top ten. The sample taken for sequencing was blood. The receptors shown here come from a girl under 10 years old with multiple sclerosis. CDR3s include the opening cysteine and the closing phenylalanine or tryptophan. The D gene is left open where the match is weak. Expanded clones are given a class, and other clones once, few, many or no size at all.

.,.,TRBV20-1,TRBJ2-3,TGCAGTGCCCCGCTGGGGGGGGCCGTCACAGATACGCAGTATTTT,CSAPLGGAVTDTQYF
.,.,TRBV20-1,TRBJ1-2,TGCAGTGCTAGAGGACGAGATGACCTACTCTATGGCTACACCTTC,CSARGRDDLLYGYTF
.,.,TRBV29-1,TRBJ1-2,TGCAGCGTTGAAGCCCAACAAACAGGTAGCCATTTCTATGGCTACACCTTC,CSVEAQQTGSHFYGYTF
.,TRBD1,TRBV6-1,TRBJ1-6,TGTGCCAGCAGATCCGGGACAGCCTTCCTCCACTTT,CASRSGTAFLHF
.,TRBD2,TRBV13,TRBJ2-5,TGTGCTACCAGTCCCATGGGCGGGAGAGTCCAAGAGACCCAGTACTTC,CATSPMGGRVQETQYF
many,.,TRBV4-1,TRBJ1-2,TGCGCCAGCAGCCAAGGACTTGACAGGCGCTATGGCTACACCTTC,CASSQGLDRRYGYTF
few,TRBD1,TRBV20-1,TRBJ2-5,TGCAGTGCCCAGCCTCGGACAGGCCAAGAGACCCAGTACTTC,CSAQPRTGQETQYF
few,.,TRBV12-3/TRBV12-4,TRBJ2-3,TGTGCCAGCAGTTTGGGCAGGCACACAGATACGCAGTATTTT,CASSLGRHTDTQYF
.,.,TRBV20-1,TRBJ2-5,TGCAGTGCTAGACGGACAGCACAAGAGACCCAGTACTTC,CSARRTAQETQYF
.,.,TRBV18,TRBJ2-7,TGTGCCAGCTCACCATCAAAAATGGACGAGCAGTACTTC,CASSPSKMDEQYF
.,TRBD1,TRBV10-3,TRBJ2-3,TGTGCCATCAGTGAGGCAACGGGGACAGGGATGAACACAGATACGCAGTATTTT,CAISEATGTGMNTDTQYF
few,.,TRBV29-1,TRBJ1-1,TGCAGCGTTGCAGCCTCAACGGGGCCTGAAGCTTTCTTT,CSVAASTGPEAFF
.,TRBD2,TRBV5-1,TRBJ2-3,TGCGCCAGCAGCTACCGCGGACTAGCGGGGGAGGGGGCGCAGTATTTT,CASSYRGLAGEGAQYF
.,.,TRBV5-1,TRBJ1-6,TGCGCCAGCAGCTCCTCCGGGGGGAGGAATTCACCCCTCCACTTT,CASSSSGGRNSPLHF
.,.,TRBV12-3/TRBV12-4,TRBJ1-5,TGTGCCAGCAGTTTGGTCAGCTCCCAGCCCCAGCATTTT,CASSLVSSQPQHF
.,.,TRBV15,TRBJ2-1,TGTGCCACCAGAGAAGCCTTCTTGACACTTGACAATGAGCAGTTCTTC,CATREAFLTLDNEQFF
few,TRBD1,TRBV2,TRBJ1-2,TGTGCCAGCAGTGCACGGGCAGGGGGTAACTATGGCTACACCTTC,CASSARAGGNYGYTF
.,.,TRBV20-1,TRBJ1-2,TGCAGTGTAAGGAGGGGGGCCCTAAAGCACAACTATGGCTACACCTTC,CSVRRGALKHNYGYTF
.,.,TRBV2,TRBJ1-2,TGTGCCAGCAGTGAAGACGAGGGTCGGTGGCGCTACACCTTC,CASSEDEGRWRYTF
.,TRBD1,TRBV2,TRBJ1-2,TGTGTCAGCAGTGAAGCGGGGACAGCTACTAATGACTATGGCTACACCTTC,CVSSEAGTATNDYGYTF
.,.,TRBV9,TRBJ2-7,TGTGCCAGCAGCGCCACCATGTTTCCTCTCCCTTACGAGCAGTACTTC,CASSATMFPLPYEQYF
few,.,TRBV12-3/TRBV12-4,TRBJ1-5,TGTGCCAGCAGTGAGAGATTGAGCAATCAGCCCCAGCATTTT,CASSERLSNQPQHF
.,.,TRBV20-1,TRBJ2-7,TGCAGTGCTAGAGATTGGGGGCCTCACGGTAACTCCTACGAGCAGTACTTC,CSARDWGPHGNSYEQYF
.,.,TRBV12-3/TRBV12-4,TRBJ2-2,TGTGCCAGCAGTTTTCGGAGCTCGGGATTAAAGAACACCGGGGAGCTGTTTTTT,CASSFRSSGLKNTGELFF
.,.,TRBV7-2,TRBJ2-3,TGTGCCAGCAGCTTACCTGGAAAAGATACGCAGTATTTT,CASSLPGKDTQYF
.,TRBD2,TRBV7-3,TRBJ2-3,TGTGCCAGCAGCTTAAATTGGCGGGGATACGAGCGGGAGACTCAGTCGGATACGCAGTATTTT,CASSLNWRGYERETQSDTQYF
.,.,TRBV5-1,TRBJ2-1,TGCGCCAGCACGTTTACTCCGTCCTACAATGAGCAGTTCTTC,CASTFTPSYNEQFF
.,TRBD2,TRBV4-3,TRBJ2-7,TGCGCCAGCAGCCGCTCCCCTAGCGGGGCAACGCAGCAGTACTTC,CASSRSPSGATQQYF
.,.,TRBV6-2/TRBV6-3,TRBJ2-4,TGTGCCAGCAGTTACTCACGGGGGAGCTCCGCCAAAAACATTCAGTACTTC,CASSYSRGSSAKNIQYF
few,.,TRBV28,TRBJ2-7,TGTGCCAGCACCCCCCTCCCAGGGAGGCTCGAGCAGTACTTC,CASTPLPGRLEQYF
.,.,TRBV28,TRBJ2-5,TGTGCCAGCAGGTCTGAGGGCCGGCGGCTAGAGACCCAGTACTTC,CASRSEGRRLETQYF
.,TRBD1,TRBV5-5,TRBJ2-7,TGTGCCAGCATTCGGGCGGACAGGGGTCTCTACGAGCAGTACTTC,CASIRADRGLYEQYF
few,.,TRBV11-2,TRBJ2-7,TGTGCCAGCAGCTTAGATCCATCCACTAGTAGAAAGACCTACGAGCAGTACTTC,CASSLDPSTSRKTYEQYF
few,TRBD2,TRBV6-1,TRBJ2-3,TGTGCCAGCAGTACCGGGACTAGCGGAACAGATACGCAGTATTTT,CASSTGTSGTDTQYF
few,.,TRBV28,TRBJ1-5,TGTGCCAGCTGGTGGGGGACTTATAGCAATCAGCCCCAGCATTTT,CASWWGTYSNQPQHF
.,TRBD1,TRBV4-3,TRBJ2-5,TGCGCCAGCAGCCCTGACAGGGAGAATGAGCAGTACTTC,CASSPDRENEQYF
few,.,TRBV7-9,TRBJ1-5,TGTGCCAGCAGCTTACTCAGGGGCCGTCAGCCCCAGCATTTT,CASSLLRGRQPQHF
few,.,TRBV4-1,TRBJ2-4,TGCGCCAGCAGCCAAGACGGGGGGCGGAGCCTAGCCAAAAACATTCAGTACTTC,CASSQDGGRSLAKNIQYF
.,TRBD1,TRBV5-1,TRBJ1-2,TGCGCCAGCAGCTTCCGGGACAGGGGATTGTATGGCTACACCTTC,CASSFRDRGLYGYTF
few,.,TRBV20-1,TRBJ1-2,TGCAGTGCTAGAGATCTTGCCCGACTGGATGGCTACACCTTC,CSARDLARLDGYTF
.,.,TRBV24-1,TRBJ1-5,TGTGCCACCAGTGATCGAGGCAGCAATCAGCCCCAGCATTTT,CATSDRGSNQPQHF
few,.,TRBV6-6,TRBJ1-1,TGTGCCAGCAGTTACGGCAGTTACACTGAAGCTTTCTTT,CASSYGSYTEAFF
.,.,TRBV29-1,TRBJ2-7,TGCAGCGTTGAATCAGGGAGGTCCTACGAGCAGTACTTC,CSVESGRSYEQYF
few,.,TRBV20-1,TRBJ2-5,TGCAGTGCTCCGATCAAGAGAGAGACCCAGTACTTC,CSAPIKRETQYF
.,.,TRBV4-1,TRBJ2-1,TGCGCCAGCAGCCCCCGAGCAGTTTTCTACAATGAGCAGTTCTTC,CASSPRAVFYNEQFF
.,.,TRBV11-2,TRBJ2-3,TGTGCCAGCAGCTCGACATTGACCAACACAGATACGCAGTATTTT,CASSSTLTNTDTQYF
few,.,TRBV5-1,TRBJ2-7,TGCGCCAGCAGCGGCGACAGGCTCACTGCGCAGTACTTC,CASSGDRLTAQYF
.,.,TRBV4-1,TRBJ1-5,TGCGCCAGCACCCCGAACGGGCAGGGCAATCAGCCCCAGCATTTT,CASTPNGQGNQPQHF
once,.,TRBV20-1,TRBJ1-1,TGCAGTGCTAGAGAATTGGACTTAATATGGACTGAAGCTTTCTTT,CSARELDLIWTEAFF
.,.,TRBV20-1,TRBJ2-3,TGCAGTGCTAGACACCGGGATTCCCAACTCACAGATACGCAGTATTTT,CSARHRDSQLTDTQYF
.,.,TRBV2,TRBJ2-5,TGTGCCAGCAGTGATATTGGCAATGAGCAGTACTTC,CASSDIGNEQYF
.,TRBD2,TRBV24-1,TRBJ2-1,TGTGCCACCAGTGATTTGCGGCTAGCGGGGGACGGATTTCGGTATGAGCAGTTCTTC,CATSDLRLAGDGFRYEQFF
once,TRBD1,TRBV25-1,TRBJ1-1,TGTGCCAGCAGCGGGACAGGGAGCGAAGCTTTCTTT,CASSGTGSEAFF
.,.,TRBV27,TRBJ2-7,TGTGCCAGCAGAGGGCTAGATCCCTACGAGCAGTACTTC,CASRGLDPYEQYF
many,.,TRBV7-8,TRBJ2-5,TGTGCCAGCAGCTCATGGGACAAAGAGACCCAGTACTTC,CASSSWDKETQYF
.,.,TRBV2,TRBJ2-7,TGTGCCAGCAGAAAAACAGGAGGGGAGCAGTACTTC,CASRKTGGEQYF
few,TRBD2,TRBV19,TRBJ2-1,TGTGCCAGTAGTATAGTGGCAACCGGGGGACTAGCGCAGTTCTTC,CASSIVATGGLAQFF
.,TRBD2,TRBV12-3/TRBV12-4,TRBJ2-3,TGTGCCAGCAGTTTTGGGGCGGGAGGGCGGTCAGATACGCAGTATTTT,CASSFGAGGRSDTQYF
.,.,TRBV20-1,TRBJ1-4,TGCAGTGCCGGCGTTAGGCAGGGTGGAAATGAAAAACTGTTTTTT,CSAGVRQGGNEKLFF
.,.,TRBV5-1,TRBJ1-4,TGCGCCAGCAGCTTTGACAGCCACTCTGAAAAACTGTTTTTT,CASSFDSHSEKLFF